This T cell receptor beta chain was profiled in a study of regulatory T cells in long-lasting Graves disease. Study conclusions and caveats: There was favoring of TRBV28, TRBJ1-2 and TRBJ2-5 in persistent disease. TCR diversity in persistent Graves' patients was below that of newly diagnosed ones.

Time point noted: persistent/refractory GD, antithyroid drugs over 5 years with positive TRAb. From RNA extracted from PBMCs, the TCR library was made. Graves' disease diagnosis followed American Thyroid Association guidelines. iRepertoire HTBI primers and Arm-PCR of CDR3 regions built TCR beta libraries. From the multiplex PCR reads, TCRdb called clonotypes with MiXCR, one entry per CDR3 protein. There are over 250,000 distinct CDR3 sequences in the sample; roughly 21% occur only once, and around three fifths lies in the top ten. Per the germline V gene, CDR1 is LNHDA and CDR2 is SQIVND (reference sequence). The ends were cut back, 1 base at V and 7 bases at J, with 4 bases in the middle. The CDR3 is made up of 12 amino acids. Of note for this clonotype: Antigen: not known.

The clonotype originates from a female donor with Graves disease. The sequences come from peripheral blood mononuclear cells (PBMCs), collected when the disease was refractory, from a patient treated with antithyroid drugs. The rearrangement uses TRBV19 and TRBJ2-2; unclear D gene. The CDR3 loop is CASSIAIGELFF. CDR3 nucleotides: TGTGCCAGTAGTATAGCTATCGGGGAGCTGTTTTTT. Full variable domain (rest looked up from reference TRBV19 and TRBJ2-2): DGGITQSPKYLFRKEGQNVTLSCEQNLNHDAMYWYRQDPGQGLRLIYYSQIVNDFQKGDIAEGYSVSREKKESFPLTVTSAQKNPTAFYLCASSIAIGELFFGEGSRLTVL.